A single sample gave rise to the 32 T cell receptor beta chains below, sequenced in a study of cytomegalovirus exposure and HLA in healthy donors. Profiled with immunoSEQ multiplex PCR; TCRdb holds only in-frame clones, not every one. The sample carries under 150,000 clones, more than 85% recorded once. The sequencing input was PBMCs. These TCRs come from a man aged 18 to 30 in good health and CMV-seropositive.

The V call is TRBV7-9, the J call TRBJ2-5, with 10 nucleotides matching TRBD2. The CDR3 sequence is 16 residues long. The germline V gene encodes CDR1 SEHNR and CDR2 FQNEAQ (reference sequence). V was clipped by 1 base and J by 5 bases; unmatched bases: 7. DNA of the CDR3: TGTGCCAGCAGCTTAGGTGGTAGCGGGAGGAGGGAGACCCAGTACTTC. Protein product: CASSLGGSGRRETQYF.

V is TRBV4-1 and J is TRBJ2-2, with 11 positions matching TRBD2. Germline CDR1 reads MGHRA; CDR2 reads YSYEKL. This CDR3 contains 16 residues. Losses at the gene ends were 3 bases for V and 6 bases for J; bases not matched to a gene: 6. CDR3 region: CASSHISGRDAGELFF. Here the CDR3 DNA reads TGCGCCAGCAGCCACATTAGCGGGAGGGACGCCGGGGAGCTGTTTTTT.

This chain uses TRBV11-2 with TRBJ2-7; D may be TRBD1 (5 bases). Trimming took off 6 bases at V and 3 bases at J, with 12 bases between the two ends. Germline-derived CDR1 and CDR2 are SGHAT and FQNNGV. The CDR3 covers 13 residues. The CDR3 nucleotides are TGTGCCAGCAGGTTACCCCAGGGCTACGAGCAGTACTTC. Translation: CASRLPQGYEQYF.

The chain links TRBV7-8 to TRBJ2-7; 11 nucleotides line up with TRBD1. The V and J ends lost 5 bases and 7 bases, in that order; junction bases with no gene match: 4. This CDR3 region has 13 residues. Germline-derived CDR1 and CDR2 are SGHVS and FQNEAQ. The CDR3 is CASSPGTGGEQYF. In nucleotides, the CDR3 is TGTGCCAGCAGCCCCGGGACAGGGGGTGAGCAGTACTTC.

The gene calls are TRBV2 and TRBJ1-3; 7 nucleotides agree with TRBD1. The CDR3 consists of 16 residues. The germline V gene encodes CDR1 SNHLY and CDR2 FYNNEI. After removal of 7 bases from V and 1 base from J, the junction contained 10 bases not matched to a gene. The CDR3 is CASTPPGTASGNTIYF. The CDR3 DNA reads as TGTGCCAGCACACCGCCTGGGACAGCATCTGGAAACACCATATATTTT.

The genes are TRBV12-5 and TRBJ2-7, with D possibly TRBD2 on 6 matching bases. The V end was cut by 4 bases, the J end by 2 bases, with 12 bases between. CDR3 size: 14 residues. Per the germline V gene, CDR1 is LGHNT and CDR2 is FRNRAP. CDR3 bases: TGTGCTAGTGGTTATAGCGGTTCTACCTACGAGCAGTACTTC. Amino acids: CASGYSGSTYEQYF.

The J gene is TRBJ2-7, the V gene TRBV29-1, with a tentative D call TRBD2 (6 bases). Trimming shortened V by 6 bases and J by 4 bases, and 16 bases separated the two germline ends. The CDR3 runs to 13 residues. The germline CDR1 and CDR2 sequences are SQVTM and ANQGSEA. The CDR3 loop reads CSVDSGTSYEQYF. Written as DNA, the CDR3 is TGCAGCGTCGACTCCGGGACTTCATACGAGCAGTACTTC.

The CDR3 DNA sequence: TGTGCCAGTAGTCGACATCGGGGGGCATCCGAAATCACTGAAGCTTTCTTT. As protein: CASSRHRGASEITEAFF. This rearrangement joins TRBV19 to TRBJ1-1; possible D gene TRBD1, 6 bases. CDR3 length: 17 residues. Germline V CDR1 and CDR2: LNHDA, SQIVND (reference sequence). V gave up 5 bases and J gave up 4 bases, with 23 bases separating them.

The V and J genes are TRBV7-2 and TRBJ1-6; 8 nucleotides agree with TRBD1. The germline V gene has CDR1 SGHTA and CDR2 FQGNSA. With 5 bases clipped from V and 10 bases from J, the junction kept 4 bases outside the gene matches. CDR3 length equals 13 residues. CDR3 sequence (DNA): TGTGCCAGCAGCGGACAGGGCAAATCACCCCTCCACTTT. Its protein is CASSGQGKSPLHF.

CDR3 bases: TGTGCCAGCAGTTACTCGACCGGAGAAACTAATGAAAAACTGTTTTTT. As protein: CASSYSTGETNEKLFF. This chain joins TRBV6-5 and TRBJ1-4; D unclear. Germline V gene lookup returns CDR1 MNHEY and CDR2 SVGAGI. The CDR3 has 16 residues. V dropped 0 bases and J dropped 1 base, with 9 bases sitting between them.

The genes are TRBV27 and TRBJ2-1, with 14 bases that match TRBD2. After removal of 5 bases from V and 7 bases from J, the junction contained 7 bases not matched to a gene. Germline V gives CDR1 MNHEY, CDR2 SMNVEV (reference sequence). The CDR3 covers 16 residues. The CDR3 is CASSLRLAGGGNEQFF. The CDR3 nucleotides read TGTGCCAGCAGTCTCAGACTAGCGGGAGGGGGAAATGAGCAGTTCTTC.

The V call is TRBV29-1, the J call TRBJ2-5; TRBD2 matches at 11 bases. CDR1 and CDR2 from the germline V gene are SQVTM and ANQGSEA. J lost 7 bases, V lost 6 bases, and 7 bases had no gene match. The CDR3 is made up of 13 amino acids. In DNA form, the CDR3 reads TGCAGCGTCCCTAGCGGGGGGTCTGTGACCCAGTACTTC. It codes for CSVPSGGSVTQYF.

This clone was recorded once. J is TRBJ2-5 and V is TRBV14, with 9 nucleotides matching TRBD2. Looked up from germline, CDR1 is SGHDN and CDR2 is FVKESK. The V gene end was trimmed by 3 bases and the J gene end by 4 bases; junction bases not matched to a gene: 9. This CDR3 region has 16 residues. CDR3 nucleotides: TGTGCCAGCAGCCACCTGGGGAGTAGCGGGAGAGAGACCCAGTACTTC. Its translation: CASSHLGSSGRETQYF.

The J gene is TRBJ1-2, the V gene TRBV9; no clear D gene. V lost 3 bases and J 0 bases, leaving 15 bases between the germline ends. CDR3 size: 16 residues. Germline values: CDR1 SGDLS, CDR2 YYNGEE. The chain's CDR3 is CASSARAVVTNYGYTF. The CDR3 coding sequence is TGTGCCAGCAGCGCCAGAGCGGTGGTAACTAACTATGGCTACACCTTC.

This rearrangement joins TRBV5-4 to TRBJ2-2; D unclear. The CDR3 is 14 residues long. CDR1 and CDR2 from the germline V gene are SGHNT and YYREEE (reference sequence). The V end was cut by 0 bases, the J end by 1 base, with 4 bases between. The CDR3 spells CASSLDRNTGELFF. The CDR3 nucleotides read TGTGCCAGCAGCTTGGACAGGAACACCGGGGAGCTGTTTTTT. Combining the CDR3 with reference TRBV5-4 and TRBJ2-2 gives the whole variable domain ETGVTQSPTHLIKTRGQQVTLRCSSQSGHNTVSWYQQALGQGPQFIFQYYREEENGRGNFPPRFSGLQFPNYSSELNVNALELDDSALYLCASSLDRNTGELFFGEGSRLTVL.

This rearrangement joins TRBV7-6 to TRBJ2-4; D possibly corresponds to TRBD2 (5 bases). Deletions cut 6 bases from V and 6 bases from J, with 15 bases between. The V gene's germline CDR1 is SGHVS and CDR2 FNYEAQ. The CDR3 totals 14 residues. This CDR3 is CASSTLPEGNIQYF. The CDR3 DNA is TGTGCCAGCAGTACCCTTCCAGAGGGAAACATTCAGTACTTC.

This clone was recorded a few times. The V and J genes are TRBV5-1 and TRBJ1-2; D may be TRBD1 (5 bases). The CDR3 extends over 16 amino acids. Germline CDR1 reads SGHRS; CDR2 reads YFSETQ. The V gene lost 0 bases and the J gene lost 6 bases, with 18 bases spanning the gap. The DNA for the CDR3 is TGCGCCAGCAGCTTGGGGGCAGGGCCCGTCTTTAATGGCTACACCTTC. It yields the protein CASSLGAGPVFNGYTF.

The chain uses TRBV15 and TRBJ2-5; no definite D call. The V gene lost 3 bases and the J gene lost 3 bases, with 14 bases spanning the gap. There are 15 residues in the CDR3. CDR1 is LNHNV, CDR2 YYDKDF, per germline (reference sequence). CDR3 sequence reads: CATSSYLDKEETQYF. The CDR3 bases are TGTGCCACCAGCAGTTACCTCGACAAAGAAGAGACCCAGTACTTC. The full variable domain, completed using reference TRBV15 and TRBJ2-5, is DAMVIQNPRYQVTQFGKPVTLSCSQTLNHNVMYWYQQKSSQAPKLLFHYYDKDFNNEADTPDNFQSRRPNTSFCFLDIRSPGLGDTAMYLCATSSYLDKEETQYFGPGTRLLVL.

This rearrangement joins TRBV5-1 to TRBJ2-1, with 9 bases that match TRBD2. Germline V lookup: CDR1 SGHRS, CDR2 YFSETQ. Losses at the gene ends were 1 base for V and 5 bases for J; bases not matched to a gene: 13. The CDR3 runs to 18 residues. CDR3 residues: CASSLYPRWAGGDNEQFF. The CDR3 region has the DNA TGCGCCAGCAGCTTGTACCCTCGGTGGGCGGGAGGGGACAATGAGCAGTTCTTC.

The chain recombines TRBV4-1 with TRBJ1-5; D may be TRBD1 (5 bases). This CDR3 has 16 residues. From germline, CDR1 is MGHRA and CDR2 YSYEKL. Trimming stripped 1 base from V and 3 bases from J, with 13 bases between. CDR3 bases: TGCGCCAGCAGCCAAGGTTCAGGGTCCATCAATCAGCCCCAGCATTTT. Its translation: CASSQGSGSINQPQHF.

The sample holds a few counts of this clone. The gene calls are TRBV4-2 and TRBJ2-7, with 12 bases fitting TRBD2. V was pared by 1 base and J by 0 bases, with 4 bases of the junction left unmatched. The CDR3 is 17 amino acids. Germline values: CDR1 LGHNA, CDR2 YNFKEQ. The CDR3 DNA reads TGTGCCAGCAGCCAAGCCACTAGCGGGGGGCTCTCCTACGAGCAGTACTTC. It translates to CASSQATSGGLSYEQYF.

V and J are TRBV5-1 and TRBJ1-1; D may be TRBD1 (5 bases). Between the trimmed V and J ends, which lost 6 bases and 4 bases, there was a span of 13 bases. The CDR3 sequence is 13 residues long. Germline loops: CDR1 SGHRS, CDR2 YFSETQ. The CDR3 spells CASTFTQGTEAFF. The CDR3, as DNA: TGCGCCAGCACTTTTACGCAGGGCACTGAAGCTTTCTTT.

The rearrangement joins TRBV19 to TRBJ2-7; maybe TRBD1 (6 bases). The CDR3 sequence is 13 residues long. Germline V CDR1 and CDR2: LNHDA, SQIVND (reference sequence). V lost 5 bases and J 3 bases, leaving 11 bases between the germline ends. CDR3 DNA sequence: TGTGCCAGTAGTTCCCGGGACAACTACGAGCAGTACTTC. Encoded protein: CASSSRDNYEQYF.

The genes are TRBV11-2 and TRBJ1-4; D is ambiguous. Germline V CDR1 and CDR2: SGHAT, FQNNGV. The ends were cut back, 5 bases at V and 6 bases at J, with 19 bases in the middle. CDR3 length: 16 amino acids. The CDR3 region has the DNA TGTGCCAGCAGCAGAGGAGGAGGGAGTGCGGATGAAAAACTGTTTTTT. Translated: CASSRGGGSADEKLFF. Supplemented by reference TRBV11-2 and TRBJ1-4, the full variable domain reads EAGVAQSPRYKIIEKRQSVAFWCNPISGHATLYWYQQILGQGPKLLIQFQNNGVVDDSQLPKDRFSAERLKGVDSTLKIQPAKLEDSAVYLCASSRGGGSADEKLFFGSGTQLSVL.

CDR3 region: CASSPSGGARETQYF. The CDR3 DNA follows: TGTGCCAGCAGCCCTAGCGGGGGGGCCCGGGAGACCCAGTACTTC. This chain links TRBV5-4 with TRBJ2-5; the match to TRBD2 covers 12 bases. CDR3 size: 15 residues. V gave up 4 bases and J gave up 5 bases; unmatched junction bases: 6. In germline, CDR1 is SGHNT, CDR2 YYREEE (reference sequence).

The V gene is TRBV6-4, the J gene TRBJ2-7; 7 nucleotides align to TRBD1. Trimming at V came to 7 bases and at J to 4 bases, leaving 4 bases not matched to a gene. The CDR3 is 12 amino acids. CDR1 and CDR2 from the germline V gene are MRHNA and SNTAGT. This CDR3 reads CASTIQGYEQYF. The CDR3 coding sequence is TGTGCCAGCACCATACAGGGGTACGAGCAGTACTTC.

The chain employs TRBV10-1 and TRBJ2-1, with 8 bases aligning to TRBD2. The CDR3 totals 13 residues. CDR1 is WNHNN, CDR2 SYGVQD, per germline (reference sequence). V shed 4 bases and J 7 bases; nucleotides not matched to a gene: 3. As DNA, the CDR3 is TGCGCCAGCAGTGCCGGCGGGGGGAATGAGCAGTTCTTC. It codes for CASSAGGGNEQFF.

The chain is built from TRBV6-1 and TRBJ2-7, with 8 bases identical to TRBD1. CDR3 size: 15 residues. The germline V gene has CDR1 MNHNS and CDR2 SASEGT. V gave up 7 bases and J gave up 3 bases; unmatched junction bases: 11. This CDR3 is CASTGFRTGRYEQYF. The CDR3 DNA sequence: TGTGCCAGCACCGGCTTCAGGACAGGGCGCTACGAGCAGTACTTC.

V and J are TRBV5-5 and TRBJ1-5, with D maybe TRBD1 (6 bases). Germline assignment: CDR1 SGHKS and CDR2 YYEKEE (reference sequence). There are 14 residues in the CDR3. Trimming pared 3 bases from V and 4 bases from J, leaving 11 bases between. CDR3 region: CASSSDSQNQPQHF. The CDR3 DNA is TGTGCCAGCAGCTCGGACAGCCAGAATCAGCCCCAGCATTTT.

V gene TRBV6-5 combines with J gene TRBJ1-1; D call uncertain. With 2 bases removed from V and 3 bases from J, the gap between germline ends came to 13 bases. Germline CDR1 reads MNHEY; CDR2 reads SVGAGI. The CDR3 has 15 residues. In DNA, the CDR3 is TGTGCCAGCAGTTACGGTTTTGGCGGATACACTGAAGCTTTCTTT. Its translation is CASSYGFGGYTEAFF.

This clone was seen a handful of times. The J gene is TRBJ2-1, the V gene TRBV5-4; 12 bases agree with TRBD2. The CDR3 consists of 15 residues. Germline V gives CDR1 SGHNT, CDR2 YYREEE (reference sequence). Trimming cost V 2 bases and J 9 bases; bases outside gene matches: 6. CDR3 region: CASSFALLAGGEQFF. DNA of the CDR3: TGTGCCAGCAGCTTTGCCTTACTAGCGGGGGGTGAGCAGTTCTTC.

The chain uses TRBV27 and TRBJ1-1, with a possible D match to TRBD1 (6 bases). V was pared by 6 bases and J by 6 bases, with 11 bases between. In germline, CDR1 is MNHEY, CDR2 SMNVEV (reference sequence). This CDR3 spans 12 amino acids. CDR3 in amino acids: CASSPGQSEAFF. In nucleotides, the CDR3 is TGTGCCAGCAGCCCTGGACAGTCTGAAGCTTTCTTT.